This T cell receptor (beta chain) was sequenced during a study of immune characterization of retroperitoneal liposarcoma. One entry per CDR3 protein, called by TCRdb with MiXCR from the PCR reads. The table shows 10,000 or so distinct CDR3 sequences, with under 35% occurring only once. The CDR3 contains 14 residues. CDR1 and CDR2 (germline): SGHTA, FQGTGA. The receptor was isolated from a male donor with retroperitoneal liposarcoma. The specimen was tumor tissue. The V and J genes are TRBV7-3 and TRBJ2-1; D unresolved. The DNA end is a closer match to TRBJ2-7, so the J assignment may be wrong. CDR3 region: CASSRSGNSYEQYF. The CDR3 DNA sequence: TGTGCCAGCAGCCGCAGTGGAAATTCCTACGAGCAGTACTTC.